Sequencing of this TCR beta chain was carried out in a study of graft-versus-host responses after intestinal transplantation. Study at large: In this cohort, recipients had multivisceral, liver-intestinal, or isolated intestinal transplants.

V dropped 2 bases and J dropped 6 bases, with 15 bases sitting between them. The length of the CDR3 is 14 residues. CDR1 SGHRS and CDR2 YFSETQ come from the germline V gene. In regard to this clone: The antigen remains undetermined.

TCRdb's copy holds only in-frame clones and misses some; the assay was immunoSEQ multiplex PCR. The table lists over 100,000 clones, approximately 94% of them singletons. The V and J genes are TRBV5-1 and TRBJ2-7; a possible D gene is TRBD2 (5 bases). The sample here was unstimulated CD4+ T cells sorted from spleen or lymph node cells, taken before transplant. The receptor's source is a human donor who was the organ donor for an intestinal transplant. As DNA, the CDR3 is TGCGCCAGCAGCTTATCGGGAATTAGAGGCGAGCAGTACTTC. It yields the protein CASSLSGIRGEQYF.